This T cell receptor (beta chain) derives from a study of cytomegalovirus exposure and HLA in healthy donors. Of note for this clone: What it recognizes is unknown.

This CDR3 has 18 residues. Germline values: CDR1 MNHEY, CDR2 SMNVEV (reference sequence). V lost 3 bases to trimming and J lost 0 bases, with 15 bases between them. PCR amplification relied on 60 Vbeta primers (plus 13 Jbeta primers). Assay: immunoSEQ multiplex PCR; the TCRdb copy retains only in-frame clones and omits some. The repertoire holds roughly 200,000 clones, with around four fifths as singletons. Study-wide results and limits: Later on, analysis showed that most CMV-associated TCR beta chains appeared to be HLA-restricted. CMV antigen specificity of three CMV-associated chains was confirmed in vitro.

Sequenced material: PBMCs. The chain recombines TRBV27 with TRBJ2-6; a weak D match, TRBD2 (6 bases). The receptor was isolated from a woman in her thirties or forties in good health and CMV-seronegative. CDR3 residues: CASSFLSAAGSGANVLTF. The CDR3, as DNA: TGTGCCAGCAGTTTTTTGTCCGCAGCGGGCTCTGGGGCCAACGTCCTGACTTTC. Looking up the rest from reference TRBV27 and TRBJ2-6 gives the full variable domain: EAQVTQNPRYLITVTGKKLTVTCSQNMNHEYMSWYRQDPGLGLRQIYYSMNVEVTDKGDVPEGYKVSRKEKRNFPLILESPSPNQTSLYFCASSFLSAAGSGANVLTFGAGSRLTVL.